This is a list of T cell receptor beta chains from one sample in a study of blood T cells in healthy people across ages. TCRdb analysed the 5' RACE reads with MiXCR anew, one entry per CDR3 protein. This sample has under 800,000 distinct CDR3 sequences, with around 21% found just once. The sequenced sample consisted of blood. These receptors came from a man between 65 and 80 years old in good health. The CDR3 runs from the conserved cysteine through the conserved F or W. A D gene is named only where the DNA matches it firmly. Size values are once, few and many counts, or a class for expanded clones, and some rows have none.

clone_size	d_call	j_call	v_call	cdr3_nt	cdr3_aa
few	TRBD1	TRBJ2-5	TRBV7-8	TGTGCCAGCAGCCCTGATGACAGGGTCCAAGAGACCCAGTACTTC	CASSPDDRVQETQYF
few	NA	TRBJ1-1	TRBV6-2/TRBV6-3	TGTGCCAGCAGTAAGACCCAGAACACTGAAGCTTTCTTT	CASSKTQNTEAFF
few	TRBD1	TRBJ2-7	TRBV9	TGTGCCAGCAGCGTAGAGGGGACAGCCTCCCACGAGCAGTACTTC	CASSVEGTASHEQYF
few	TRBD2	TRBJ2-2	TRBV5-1	TGCGCCAGCAGCAACGGACTAGCGGGGGCCGGGGAGCTGTTTTTT	CASSNGLAGAGELFF
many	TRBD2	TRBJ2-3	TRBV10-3	TGTGCCATCAGTGAGGGACTAGCGGGAACAGATACGCAGTATTTT	CAISEGLAGTDTQYF
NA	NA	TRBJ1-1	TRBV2	TGTGCCAGCAGTGATCCCGGGTTGAACACTGAAGCTTTCTTT	CASSDPGLNTEAFF
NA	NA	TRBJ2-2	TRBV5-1	TGCGCCAGCAGCTTGGAGCCAGACACCGGGGAGCTGTTTTTT	CASSLEPDTGELFF
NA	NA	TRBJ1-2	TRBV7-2	TGTGCCAGCAGCTTAGCGGAGCTGGGCTACACCTTC	CASSLAELGYTF
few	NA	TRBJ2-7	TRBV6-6	TGTGCCAGCCTGCGGCCTAATCCCTACGAGCAGTGCTTC	CASLRPNPYEQCF
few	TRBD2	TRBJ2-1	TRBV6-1	TGTGCCAGCAGTGGACGGGCTAGCGGGACGGGTGAGCAGTTCTTC	CASSGRASGTGEQFF
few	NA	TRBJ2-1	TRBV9	TGTGCCAGCAGCGGGGGACTGAGCAATGAGCAGTTCTTC	CASSGGLSNEQFF
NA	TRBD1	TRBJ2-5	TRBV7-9	TGTGCCAGCAGACCATCAGGGGGCTTAGAGACCCAGTACTTC	CASRPSGGLETQYF
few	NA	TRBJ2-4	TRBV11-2	TGTGCCAGCAGCTCCACCGGACCCAAAAACATTCAGTACTTC	CASSSTGPKNIQYF
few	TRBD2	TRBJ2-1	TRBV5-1	TGCGCCAGCAGTCCGGGACTAGCGGCTAGCTCCTACAATGAGCAGTTCTTC	CASSPGLAASSYNEQFF
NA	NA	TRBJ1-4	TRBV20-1	TGCAGTGCTAGAGATCGACCCAGGGGTGTCGGTAATGAAAAACTGTTTTTT	CSARDRPRGVGNEKLFF
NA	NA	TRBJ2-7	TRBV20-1	TGCAGTGCTAGAAAGACAGGCAACGCCTACGAGCAGTACTTC	CSARKTGNAYEQYF
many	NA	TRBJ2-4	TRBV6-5	TGCGCCAGCAGTGACGGCTTAGCCAAAAACATTCAGTACTTC	CASSDGLAKNIQYF
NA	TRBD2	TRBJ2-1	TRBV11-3	TGTGCCAGCAGTTTTGGACTAGCGGGAGATGAGCAGTTCTTC	CASSFGLAGDEQFF